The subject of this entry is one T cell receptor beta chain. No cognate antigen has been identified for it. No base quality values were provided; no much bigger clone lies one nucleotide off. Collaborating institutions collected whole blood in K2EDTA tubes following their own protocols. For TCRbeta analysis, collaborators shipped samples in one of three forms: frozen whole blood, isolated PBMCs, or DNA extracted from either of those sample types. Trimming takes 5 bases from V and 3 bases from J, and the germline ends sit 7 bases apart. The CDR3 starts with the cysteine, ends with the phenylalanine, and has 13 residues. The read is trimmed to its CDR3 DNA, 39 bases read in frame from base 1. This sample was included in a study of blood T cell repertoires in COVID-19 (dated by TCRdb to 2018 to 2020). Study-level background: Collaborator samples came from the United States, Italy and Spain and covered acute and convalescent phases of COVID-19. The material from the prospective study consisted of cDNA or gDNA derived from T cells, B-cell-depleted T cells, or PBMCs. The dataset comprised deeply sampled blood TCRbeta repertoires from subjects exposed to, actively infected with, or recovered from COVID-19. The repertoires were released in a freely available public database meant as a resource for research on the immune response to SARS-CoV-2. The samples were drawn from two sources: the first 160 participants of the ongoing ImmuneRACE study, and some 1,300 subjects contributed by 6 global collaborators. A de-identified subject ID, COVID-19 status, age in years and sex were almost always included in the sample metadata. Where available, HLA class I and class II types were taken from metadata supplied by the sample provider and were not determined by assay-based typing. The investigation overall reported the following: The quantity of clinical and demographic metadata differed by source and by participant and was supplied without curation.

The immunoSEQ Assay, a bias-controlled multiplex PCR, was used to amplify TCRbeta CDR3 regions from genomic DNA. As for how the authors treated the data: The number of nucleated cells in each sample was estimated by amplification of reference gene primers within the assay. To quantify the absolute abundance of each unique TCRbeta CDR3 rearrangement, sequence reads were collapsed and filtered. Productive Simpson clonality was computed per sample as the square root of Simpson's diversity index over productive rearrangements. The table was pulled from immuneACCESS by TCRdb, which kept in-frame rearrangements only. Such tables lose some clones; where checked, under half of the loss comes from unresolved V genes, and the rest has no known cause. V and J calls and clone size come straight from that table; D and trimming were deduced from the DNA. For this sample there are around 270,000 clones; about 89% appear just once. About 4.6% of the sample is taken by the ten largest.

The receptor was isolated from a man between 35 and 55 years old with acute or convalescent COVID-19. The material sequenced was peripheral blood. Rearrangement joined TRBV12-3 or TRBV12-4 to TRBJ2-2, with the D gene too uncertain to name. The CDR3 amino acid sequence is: CASSRTYTGELFF. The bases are TGTGCCAGCAGTCGTACATACACCGGGGAGCTGTTTTTT.